The 21 T cell receptor beta chains given below trace back to one sample, sequenced in a study of blood T cell repertoires in COVID-19. Using immunoSEQ multiplex PCR, the repertoire was profiled, and TCRdb retains in-frame clones only, with some absent. The table records approximately 60,000 clones, about nine tenths of them present only once. The sequencing input was peripheral blood. Receptor source: a woman aged 80 or over with COVID-19, enrolled during active disease.

This clone showed up just once. V and J are TRBV4-2 and TRBJ2-1, with 9 bases fitting TRBD2. The CDR3 contains 17 residues. V shed 5 bases, J shed 2 bases, and the junction held 10 bases outside the gene matches. Germline loops: CDR1 LGHNA, CDR2 YNFKEQ. The CDR3 region is CASSSRAGGGAYNEQFF. The CDR3 nucleotides read TGTGCCAGCAGCTCAAGGGCCGGCGGGGGGGCCTACAATGAGCAGTTCTTC.

This clone was seen just once. The chain is built from TRBV3-1 (or the pseudogene TRBV3-2) and TRBJ1-2; the D gene is possibly TRBD1 (5 bases). In germline, CDR1 is LGHDT, CDR2 YNNKEL (reference sequence). The CDR3 consists of 14 residues. V gave up 1 base and J gave up 4 bases, with 10 bases separating them. CDR3 loop: CASSQVTGGYGYTF. In DNA, the CDR3 is TGTGCCAGCAGCCAAGTAACGGGGGGCTATGGCTACACCTTC.

This chain links TRBV4-2 with TRBJ1-4; TRBD1 aligns across 7 bases. CDR1 and CDR2 from the germline V gene are LGHNA and YNFKEQ. The length of the CDR3 is 17 residues. The V gene end was trimmed by 0 bases and the J gene end by 2 bases; junction bases not matched to a gene: 6. The CDR3 here is CASSQEPGGSTNEKLFF. CDR3 sequence (DNA): TGTGCCAGCAGCCAAGAACCAGGGGGGTCGACTAATGAAAAACTGTTTTTT.

This chain uses TRBV3-1 (or the pseudogene TRBV3-2) with TRBJ2-3; D gene uncertain. Germline CDR1 is LGHDT and CDR2 is YNNKEL (reference sequence). The CDR3 contains 12 residues. V was pared by 2 bases and J by 10 bases, with 10 bases between. Here the CDR3 reads CASSQSGFSQYF. DNA of the CDR3: TGTGCCAGCAGCCAATCGGGTTTTTCGCAGTATTTT.

J is TRBJ1-1 and V is TRBV11-2, with D unresolved. Germline V gene lookup returns CDR1 SGHAT and CDR2 FQNNGV. The V gene lost 1 base and the J gene lost 5 bases, with 8 bases spanning the gap. This CDR3 is built from 13 residues. CDR3 nucleotide sequence: TGTGCCAGCAGCTTAGCCCGGGTAACTGAAGCTTTCTTT. Translated, it gives CASSLARVTEAFF.

This clone was counted once. The chain uses TRBV6-5 and TRBJ2-1; 9 bases are a match to TRBD2. Germline V gives CDR1 MNHEY, CDR2 SVGAGI. The CDR3 runs 14 residues. The V gene end was trimmed by 5 bases and the J gene end by 10 bases; junction bases not matched to a gene: 9. CDR3 DNA: TGTGCCAGCAGTAAACTAGCGGGCCAGGTGGAGCAGTTCTTC. Translated: CASSKLAGQVEQFF.

The chain links TRBV3-1 (or the pseudogene TRBV3-2) to TRBJ2-7, with 12 positions matching TRBD2. V lost 4 bases to trimming and J lost 5 bases; unmatched junction nucleotides: 0. The CDR3 length is 13 residues. In germline, CDR1 is LGHDT, CDR2 YNNKEL (reference sequence). DNA for the CDR3: TGTGCCAGCAGCCGACTAGCGGGGGACGAGCAGTACTTC. Protein product: CASSRLAGDEQYF.

The genes are TRBV18 and TRBJ2-2, with a weak D call TRBD1 (6 bases). V shed 4 bases and J shed 3 bases, with 21 bases lying between them. CDR3 length: 18 amino acids. Germline lookup yields CDR1 KGHSH and CDR2 LQKENI. CDR3 amino acids: CASSQIPGSGADTGELFF. The CDR3 nucleotides are TGTGCCAGCTCACAAATCCCCGGCTCAGGGGCGGACACCGGGGAGCTGTTTTTT.

V gene TRBV30 combines with J gene TRBJ1-6; D is uncertain. Trimming took 5 bases from V and 7 from J, leaving 12 bases between them. The CDR3 covers 13 residues. Germline loops: CDR1 GTSNPN, CDR2 SVGIG (reference sequence). CDR3 sequence (DNA): TGTGCCTGGGCCCGGGATTCGAATTCACCCCTCCACTTT. Protein: CAWARDSNSPLHF.

This chain joins TRBV19 and TRBJ1-2; 9 bases map to TRBD1. V dropped 5 bases and J dropped 8; count of bases not matched to a gene: 18. The germline CDR1 and CDR2 sequences are LNHDA and SQIVND (reference sequence). The CDR3 is made up of 17 amino acids. CDR3 nucleotides: TGTGCCAGTAGTCCTCAGTCGGTAGTACAGGGGGCGGGCGGCTACACCTTC. It translates to CASSPQSVVQGAGGYTF.

This chain connects TRBV18 to TRBJ2-5; TRBD1 is a possible D gene (6 bases). This CDR3 contains 18 residues. V lost 0 bases to trimming and J lost 2 bases, with 19 bases between them. The germline CDR1 and CDR2 sequences are KGHSH and LQKENI. CDR3 region: CASSPPFWTADRQETQYF. The CDR3 DNA sequence: TGTGCCAGCTCACCACCGTTTTGGACAGCAGACCGACAAGAGACCCAGTACTTC.

The V gene is TRBV3-1 (or the pseudogene TRBV3-2), the J gene TRBJ2-1, with 11 bases that match TRBD2. The germline gives CDR1 LGHDT, CDR2 YNNKEL (reference sequence). J lost 2 bases, V lost 0 bases, and 15 bases had no gene match. CDR3 length: 21 residues. This chain's CDR3 is CASSQDLGGQVTSGTYNEQFF. CDR3 bases: TGTGCCAGCAGCCAAGATCTTGGGGGACAGGTGACTAGCGGGACCTACAATGAGCAGTTCTTC.

The J gene is TRBJ1-2, the V gene TRBV12-3 or TRBV12-4; the D is unclear. This CDR3 has 12 amino acids. The V and J ends lost 3 bases and 4 bases respectively, with 6 bases between them. DNA of the CDR3: TGTGCCAGCAGTTTGAGTACCTATGGCTACACCTTC. This translates into CASSLSTYGYTF.

V gene TRBV12-5 combines with J gene TRBJ2-4, with TRBD1 identical over 10 bases. The trim removed 5 bases at V and 7 bases at J, leaving 14 bases unmatched. The CDR3 runs 17 residues. Germline lookup yields CDR1 LGHNT and CDR2 FRNRAP. Here the CDR3 reads CASGTNDRGLGTNIQYF. The CDR3, as DNA: TGTGCTAGTGGTACAAATGACAGGGGGCTGGGTACGAACATTCAGTACTTC.

This clone was counted between two and nine times. The rearrangement links TRBV15 to TRBJ1-1; D gene unclear. CDR3 length: 15 amino acids. The V and J ends lost 0 bases and 0 bases respectively, with 8 bases between them. Germline CDR1 reads LNHNV; CDR2 reads YYDKDF (reference sequence). The CDR3 region is CATSRDPTMNTEAFF. CDR3 nucleotide sequence: TGTGCCACCAGCAGAGATCCTACCATGAACACTGAAGCTTTCTTT.

V is TRBV6-1 and J is TRBJ2-1, with D perhaps matching TRBD2 (5 bases). The length of the CDR3 is 13 residues. The V end lost 3 bases, the J end lost 10 bases, and 13 bases lay between the germline ends. The germline CDR1 and CDR2 sequences are MNHNS and SASEGT. In DNA form, the CDR3 reads TGTGCCAGCAGTGAGGCTGGACTTAAGGAGCAGTTCTTC. As protein: CASSEAGLKEQFF.

This sequence joins TRBV5-1 and TRBJ2-7; 9 bases match TRBD1. Germline CDR1 SGHRS, CDR2 YFSETQ. J was trimmed by 6 bases and V by 2 bases; bases with no gene match: 9. The CDR3 is 15 amino acids. In nucleotides, the CDR3 is TGCGCCAGCAGCTTCACAGGGGGCGCGGTGGTCGAGCAGTACTTC. Translated, it gives CASSFTGGAVVEQYF.

The rearrangement joins TRBV7-9 to TRBJ1-2, with D perhaps matching TRBD1 (6 bases). V lost 2 bases to trimming and J lost 2 bases, with 12 bases between them. CDR3 length: 15 residues. Germline CDR1 and CDR2: SEHNR and FQNEAQ (reference sequence). In DNA, the CDR3 is TGTGCCAGCAGCTTAAACGCTCAGGGGAACTATGGCTACACCTTC. Its translation is CASSLNAQGNYGYTF.

V gene TRBV13 combines with J gene TRBJ2-2, with D perhaps TRBD2 (5 bases). The CDR3 totals 12 residues. Per the germline V gene, CDR1 is PRHDT and CDR2 is FYEKMQ (reference sequence). Trimming pared 5 bases from V and 5 bases from J, leaving 6 bases between. The CDR3 sequence: CASSRGTGELFF. The CDR3 region has the DNA TGTGCCAGCAGCCGAGGGACCGGGGAGCTGTTTTTT.

The chain combines TRBV3-1 (or the pseudogene TRBV3-2) with TRBJ2-4; TRBD2 aligns across 7 bases. V gave up 0 bases and J gave up 2 bases; unmatched junction bases: 10. This CDR3 has 18 residues. Germline V gene lookup returns CDR1 LGHDT and CDR2 YNNKEL (reference sequence). CDR3 in DNA: TGTGCCAGCAGCCAAGAAGGGGCTAGCGGTGCTTCCAAAAACATTCAGTACTTC. Translated: CASSQEGASGASKNIQYF.

The CDR3 DNA reads as TGTGCCAGCAGCAGGGACAGGGGGTCTAGGACTGAAGCTTTCTTT. This sequence encodes CASSRDRGSRTEAFF. J is TRBJ1-1 and V is TRBV5-6; TRBD1 aligns across 11 bases. Trimming removed 4 bases from V and 5 bases from J; junction bases left unmatched: 7. CDR1 is SGHDT, CDR2 YYEEEE, per germline. The CDR3 totals 15 residues.